A single sample is the source of the 15 T cell receptor beta chains below, sequenced in a study of T cell clonality in common variable immunodeficiency (dated by TCRdb to about 2015). Library preparation used the immunoSEQ multiplex PCR assay. TCRdb's version of the immuneACCESS table is confined to in-frame rearrangements and falls short of the full clone set. An unresolved V gene accounts for under half of the shortfall where checked; the remainder is of unknown origin. The table shows about 52,000 clones here, with no singletons. The ten most abundant clones make up approximately 2.2% of the sample. Sequenced sample: peripheral blood mononuclear cells. The receptors derive from a person aged 18-70 years in good health.

This clone was seen at least ten times. The sequence runs out 3 residues before the end of the CDR3; the remainder is reconstructed from the germline J gene. The chain uses TRBV7-3 and TRBJ2-2; D unresolved. The CDR3 sequence is 15 residues long. V lost 0 bases to trimming and J lost 7 bases, with 12 bases between them. Germline CDR1 and CDR2: SGHTA and FQGTGA. CDR3 sequence reads: CASSLTLGTGGELFF. The part of the CDR3 DNA that was read is TGTGCCAGCAGCTTAACCCTAGGAACGGGCGGGGAG. The entire variable domain, with the rest obtained from reference TRBV7-3 and TRBJ2-2, is as follows: GAGVSQTPSNKVTEKGKYVELRCDPISGHTALYWYRQSLGQGPEFLIYFQGTGAADDSGLPNDRFFAVRPEGSVSTLKIQRTERGDSAVYLCASSLTLGTGGELFFGEGSRLTVL.

There are many counts of this clone. The CDR3 extends 3 residues past the end of the read, so its final part is completed from the germline J gene. The chain is built from TRBV20-1 and TRBJ2-5; D gene ambiguous. This CDR3 region has 13 residues. From germline, CDR1 is DFQATT and CDR2 SNEGSKA (reference sequence). V lost 4 bases and J 4 bases, leaving 13 bases between the germline ends. CDR3 bases read: TGCAGTGCTAACACAAGACTTGGAGAGACC. The encoded protein is CSANTRLGET. The complete CDR3 protein is CSANTRLGETQYF.

Notes on this clone: The DNA ends 3 residues before the CDR3 does, and the rest of the CDR3 is filled in from the germline J gene. The J gene is TRBJ2-7, the V gene TRBV7-9; D not certain. The CDR3 is 13 amino acids. CDR1 and CDR2 (germline): SEHNR, FQNEAQ (reference sequence). Trimming took off 5 bases at V and 2 bases at J, with 10 bases between the two ends. The sequenced CDR3 bases are TGTGCCAGCAGCCACGTGTCAGCCTACGAG. Its translation is CASSHVSAYE. The CDR3, in full, reads CASSHVSAYEQYF.

This clone was observed at least ten times. The CDR3 end lies 3 residues beyond the end of the read and is filled in from the germline J gene. The chain carries TRBV7-2 and TRBJ2-3; the D gene is possibly TRBD2 (5 bases). Trimming pared 5 bases from V and 1 base from J, leaving 13 bases between. The CDR3 sequence is 15 residues long. Germline V gene data show CDR1 as SGHTA and CDR2 as FQGNSA. CDR3: CASSLGGAGTDTQYF. The CDR3 bases that were read are TGTGCCAGCAGCCTTGGAGGAGCGGGCACAGATACG.

This clone appeared many times. The observed sequence ends 3 residues before the CDR3 terminus, with the missing tail filled in from the germline J gene. The chain recombines TRBV18 with TRBJ2-1; 13 bases match TRBD2. This CDR3 contains 14 residues. J was trimmed by 8 bases and V by 3 bases; bases with no gene match: 1. CDR1 and CDR2 from the germline V gene are KGHSH and LQKENI. The covered CDR3 bases are TGTGCCAGCTCACCTGGACTAGCGGGAGATGAG. Translating it yields CASSPGLAGDE. In full, the CDR3 is CASSPGLAGDEQFF.

This clone was seen many times. With the read ending 3 residues before the CDR3 end, the germline J gene is used to fill in that end. The chain employs TRBV7-6 and TRBJ2-7, with D unclear. Germline assignment: CDR1 SGHVS and CDR2 FNYEAQ. Deletions cut 4 bases from V and 5 bases from J, with 15 bases between. The length of the CDR3 is 14 residues. The covered CDR3 bases are TGTGCCAGCAGCTCGCCCCTCGTTCAGGACGAG. Translated: CASSSPLVQDE. The entire CDR3 protein is CASSSPLVQDEQYF.

This clone was counted at least ten times. The sequenced fragment ends 3 residues before the CDR3 boundary, so the rest is inferred from the germline J gene. This sequence joins TRBV18 and TRBJ2-7; D is possibly TRBD2 (6 bases). The V gene lost 6 bases and the J gene lost 0 bases, with 12 bases spanning the gap. Germline-derived CDR1 and CDR2 are KGHSH and LQKENI. The CDR3 contains 14 residues. Incomplete CDR3 DNA: TGTGCCAGCTCGTTAGTGGACTACTCCTACGAG. Translation gives CASSLVDYSYE. The full-length CDR3 reads as CASSLVDYSYEQYF.

This clone has more than one count but fewer than ten. The CDR3 is cut off 3 residues early in the read; its end comes from the germline J gene. The chain links TRBV30 to TRBJ2-7; weak D call: TRBD2 (5 bases). Germline V gene lookup returns CDR1 GTSNPN and CDR2 SVGIG (reference sequence). This CDR3 has 14 residues. V dropped 3 bases and J dropped 6 bases, with 18 bases sitting between them. The CDR3 DNA, read in part, is TGTGCCTGGAGGGCCCGGGGAGCCTCTGGCGAG. Protein: CAWRARGASGE. The full-length CDR3 reads as CAWRARGASGEQYF.

This clone has at least ten counts. The read finishes 3 residues shy of the CDR3 end, and the germline J gene is used to complete it. This chain uses TRBV30 with TRBJ2-3; D is uncertain. The V gene lost 5 bases and the J gene lost 4 bases, with 10 bases spanning the gap. CDR1 is GTSNPN and CDR2 is SVGIG in the germline V gene (reference sequence). This CDR3 has 12 residues. The CDR3 here is CAWAQAPDTQYF. The sequenced CDR3 bases are TGTGCCTGGGCCCAGGCTCCAGATACG. The full variable domain, its missing parts supplied by reference TRBV30 and TRBJ2-3, is SQTIHQWPATLVQPVGSPLSLECTVEGTSNPNLYWYRQAAGRGLQLLFYSVGIGQISSEVPQNLSASRPQDRQFILSSKKLLLSDSGFYLCAWAQAPDTQYFGPGTRLTVL.

This clone appeared many times. Read coverage stops 3 residues before the CDR3 terminus; the germline J gene supplies the remainder. The chain couples TRBV14 to TRBJ1-3; 8 nucleotides agree with TRBD1. The CDR3 runs 16 residues. The V segment lost 4 bases and the J segment 4 bases; nucleotides outside the gene matches: 9. Looked up from germline, CDR1 is SGHDN and CDR2 is FVKESK. CDR3 DNA, as far as it was read: TGTGCCAGCAGCCGAATTACAGGGGGACGCGGAAACACC. Translation gives CASSRITGGRGNT. The entire CDR3 protein is CASSRITGGRGNTIYF.

This clone was recorded at least ten times. The DNA ends 3 residues before the CDR3 does, and the rest of the CDR3 is filled in from the germline J gene. J is TRBJ1-5 and V is TRBV7-8; 10 bases are a match to TRBD1. The CDR3 totals 17 residues. Looked up from germline, CDR1 is SGHVS and CDR2 is FQNEAQ. Trimming at V came to 2 bases and at J to 5 bases, leaving 9 bases not matched to a gene. The CDR3 DNA, read in part, is TGTGCCAGCAGCTTATATCCTAGGGACAGGGGTTATCAGCCC. Encoded protein: CASSLYPRDRGYQP. From start to end, the CDR3 is CASSLYPRDRGYQPQHF.

This clone appeared many times. The missing CDR3 end, 3 residues past where the read stops, is filled in from the germline J gene. This chain uses TRBV6-2 or TRBV6-3 with TRBJ1-2, with D possibly being TRBD1 (5 bases). CDR3 length: 13 amino acids. Trimming took 6 bases from V and 3 from J, leaving 11 bases between them. Germline V gene data show CDR1 as MNHEY and CDR2 as SVGEGT. The chain's CDR3 is CASREGLYYGYTF. The covered CDR3 bases are TGTGCCAGCAGAGAGGGACTATACTATGGC.

This clone was recorded many times. The observed sequence ends 3 residues before the CDR3 terminus, with the missing tail filled in from the germline J gene. The chain has TRBV4-1 and TRBJ2-1; possible D gene TRBD1, 6 bases. The CDR3 contains 16 residues. The V end lost 0 bases, the J end lost 5 bases, and 14 bases lay between the germline ends. Germline V gives CDR1 MGHRA, CDR2 YSYEKL. CDR3 DNA (partial): TGCGCCAGCAGCCAAGATTCCAGGACAGACAACAATGAG. It yields the protein CASSQDSRTDNNE. The whole CDR3 protein is CASSQDSRTDNNEQFF.

To note about this clone: The sequence runs out 3 residues before the end of the CDR3; the remainder is reconstructed from the germline J gene. V is TRBV7-9 and J is TRBJ2-1, with 10 positions matching TRBD2. Germline trimming cut 5 bases from V and 6 bases from J; bases unmatched to any gene: 7. The CDR3 totals 15 residues. In germline, CDR1 is SEHNR, CDR2 FQNEAQ (reference sequence). Here the CDR3 reads CASSALAGDPNEQFF. The covered CDR3 bases are TGTGCCAGCAGCGCGCTAGCGGGAGATCCCAATGAG.

At least ten counts were recorded for this clone. The CDR3 spells CASSLGPKMNTEAFF. Incomplete CDR3 DNA: TGTGCCAGCAGCCTCGGTCCCAAGATGAACACTGAA. The V and J genes are TRBV5-6 and TRBJ1-1; D ambiguous. The CDR3 is cut off 3 residues early in the read; its end comes from the germline J gene. V lost 4 bases to trimming and J lost 0 bases, with 13 bases between them. Germline CDR1 reads SGHDT; CDR2 reads YYEEEE. This CDR3 spans 15 amino acids.